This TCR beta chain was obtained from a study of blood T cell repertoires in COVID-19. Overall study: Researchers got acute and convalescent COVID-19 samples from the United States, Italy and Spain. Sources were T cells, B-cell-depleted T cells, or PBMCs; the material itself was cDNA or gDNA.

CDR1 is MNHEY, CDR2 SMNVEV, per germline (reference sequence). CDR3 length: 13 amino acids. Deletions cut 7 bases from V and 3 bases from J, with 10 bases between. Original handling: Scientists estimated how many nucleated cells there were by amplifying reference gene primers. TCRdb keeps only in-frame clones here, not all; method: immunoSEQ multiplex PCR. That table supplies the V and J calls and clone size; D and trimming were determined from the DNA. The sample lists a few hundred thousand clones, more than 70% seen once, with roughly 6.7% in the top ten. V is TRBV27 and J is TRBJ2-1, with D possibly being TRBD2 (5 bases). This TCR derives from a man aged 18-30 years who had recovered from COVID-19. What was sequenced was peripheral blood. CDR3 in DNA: TGTGCCAGCACTACTAGACTCTACAATGAGCAGTTCTTC. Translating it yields CASTTRLYNEQFF.